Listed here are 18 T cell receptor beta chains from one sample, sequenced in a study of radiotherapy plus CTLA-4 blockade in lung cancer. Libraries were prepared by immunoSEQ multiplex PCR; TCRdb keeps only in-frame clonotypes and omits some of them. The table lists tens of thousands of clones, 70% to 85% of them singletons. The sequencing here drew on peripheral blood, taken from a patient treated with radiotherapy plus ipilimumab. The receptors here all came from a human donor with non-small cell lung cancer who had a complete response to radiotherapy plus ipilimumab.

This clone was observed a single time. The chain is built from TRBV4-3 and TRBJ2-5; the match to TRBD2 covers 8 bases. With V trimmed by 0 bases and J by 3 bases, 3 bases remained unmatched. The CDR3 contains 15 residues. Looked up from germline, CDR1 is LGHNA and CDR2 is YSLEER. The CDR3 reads CASSQEWTSKETQYF. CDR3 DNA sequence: TGCGCCAGCAGCCAAGAGTGGACTAGCAAAGAGACCCAGTACTTC.

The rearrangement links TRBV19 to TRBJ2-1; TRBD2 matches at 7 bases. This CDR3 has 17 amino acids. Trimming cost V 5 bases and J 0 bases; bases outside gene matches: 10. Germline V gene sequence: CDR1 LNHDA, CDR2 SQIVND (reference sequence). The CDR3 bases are TGTGCCAGTAGTTTACTAGATGGGGGGGGCTCCTACAATGAGCAGTTCTTC. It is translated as CASSLLDGGGSYNEQFF.

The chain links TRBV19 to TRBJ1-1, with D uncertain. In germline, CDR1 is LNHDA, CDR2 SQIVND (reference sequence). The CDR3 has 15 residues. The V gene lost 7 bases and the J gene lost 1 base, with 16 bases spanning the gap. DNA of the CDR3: TGTGCCAGTACCCTCCGGTTCAACTGGAACACTGAAGCTTTCTTT. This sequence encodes CASTLRFNWNTEAFF. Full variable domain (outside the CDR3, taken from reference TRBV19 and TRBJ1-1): DGGITQSPKYLFRKEGQNVTLSCEQNLNHDAMYWYRQDPGQGLRLIYYSQIVNDFQKGDIAEGYSVSREKKESFPLTVTSAQKNPTAFYLCASTLRFNWNTEAFFGQGTRLTVV.

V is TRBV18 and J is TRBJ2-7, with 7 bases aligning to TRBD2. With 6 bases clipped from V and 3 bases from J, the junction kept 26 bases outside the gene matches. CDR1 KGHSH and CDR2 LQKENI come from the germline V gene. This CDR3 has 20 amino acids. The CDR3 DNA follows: TGTGCCAGCTCCCCCAACCGGCTAGGGTGGCGGGCTAGCGGAATCTACGAGCAGTACGTC. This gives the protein CASSPNRLGWRASGIYEQYV.

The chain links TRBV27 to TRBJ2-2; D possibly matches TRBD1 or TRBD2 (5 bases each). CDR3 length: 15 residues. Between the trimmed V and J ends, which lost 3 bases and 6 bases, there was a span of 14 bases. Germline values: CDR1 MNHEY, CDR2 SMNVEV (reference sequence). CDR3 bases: TGTGCCAGCAGTTTCGGGTTACGGGGCGCCGGGGAGCTGTTTTTT. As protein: CASSFGLRGAGELFF.

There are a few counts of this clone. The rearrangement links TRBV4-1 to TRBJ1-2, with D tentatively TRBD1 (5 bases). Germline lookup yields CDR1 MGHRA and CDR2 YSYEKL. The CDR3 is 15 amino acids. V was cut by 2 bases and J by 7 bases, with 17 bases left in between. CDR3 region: CASSQFPPGLSGYTF. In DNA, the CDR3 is TGCGCCAGCAGCCAATTCCCACCAGGGTTAAGTGGCTACACCTTC.

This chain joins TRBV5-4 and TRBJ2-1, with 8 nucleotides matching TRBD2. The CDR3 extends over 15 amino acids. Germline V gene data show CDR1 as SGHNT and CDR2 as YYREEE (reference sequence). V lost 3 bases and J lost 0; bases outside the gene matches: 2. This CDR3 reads CASSSGGSSYNEQFF. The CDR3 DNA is TGTGCCAGCAGCTCGGGGGGGAGCTCCTACAATGAGCAGTTCTTC.

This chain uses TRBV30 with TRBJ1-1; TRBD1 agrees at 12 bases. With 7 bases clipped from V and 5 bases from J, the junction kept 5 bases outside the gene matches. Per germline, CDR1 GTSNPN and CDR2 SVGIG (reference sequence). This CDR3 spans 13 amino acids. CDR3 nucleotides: TGTGCCTTGGGACAGGGGGCTGGTACTGAAGCTTTCTTT. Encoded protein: CALGQGAGTEAFF.

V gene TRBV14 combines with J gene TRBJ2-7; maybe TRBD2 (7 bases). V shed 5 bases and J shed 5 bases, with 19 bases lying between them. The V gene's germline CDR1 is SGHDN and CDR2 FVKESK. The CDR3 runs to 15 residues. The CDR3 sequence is CASSYLGAGADEQYF. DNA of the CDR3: TGTGCCAGCAGCTACCTGGGGGCGGGGGCCGACGAGCAGTACTTC. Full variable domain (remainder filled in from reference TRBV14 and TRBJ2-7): EAGVTQFPSHSVIEKGQTVTLRCDPISGHDNLYWYRRVMGKEIKFLLHFVKESKQDESGMPNNRFLAERTGGTYSTLKVQPAELEDSGVYFCASSYLGAGADEQYFGPGTRLTVT.

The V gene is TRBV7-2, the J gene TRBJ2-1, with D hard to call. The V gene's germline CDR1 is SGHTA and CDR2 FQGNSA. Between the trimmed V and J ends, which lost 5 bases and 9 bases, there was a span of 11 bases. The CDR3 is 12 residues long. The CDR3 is CASSRLVAEQFF. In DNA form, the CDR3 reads TGTGCCAGCAGCCGGTTGGTGGCTGAGCAGTTCTTC.

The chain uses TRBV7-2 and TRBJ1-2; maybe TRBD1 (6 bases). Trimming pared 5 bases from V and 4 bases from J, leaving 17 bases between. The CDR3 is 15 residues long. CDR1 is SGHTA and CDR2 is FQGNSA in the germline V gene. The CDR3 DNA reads TGTGCCAGCAGCCTTAGACAGGCCGCGGTCTATGGCTACACCTTC. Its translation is CASSLRQAAVYGYTF. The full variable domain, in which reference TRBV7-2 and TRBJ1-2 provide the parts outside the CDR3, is GAGVSQSPSNKVTEKGKDVELRCDPISGHTALYWYRQSLGQGLEFLIYFQGNSAPDKSGLPSDRFSAERTGGSVSTLTIQRTQQEDSAVYLCASSLRQAAVYGYTFGSGTRLTVV.

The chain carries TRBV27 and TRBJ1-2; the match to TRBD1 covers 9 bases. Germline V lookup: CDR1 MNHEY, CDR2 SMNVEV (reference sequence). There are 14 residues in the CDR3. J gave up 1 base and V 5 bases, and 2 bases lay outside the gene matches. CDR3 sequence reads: CASSPGQGNYGYTF. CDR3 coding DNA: TGTGCCAGCAGTCCGGGACAGGGTAACTATGGCTACACCTTC.

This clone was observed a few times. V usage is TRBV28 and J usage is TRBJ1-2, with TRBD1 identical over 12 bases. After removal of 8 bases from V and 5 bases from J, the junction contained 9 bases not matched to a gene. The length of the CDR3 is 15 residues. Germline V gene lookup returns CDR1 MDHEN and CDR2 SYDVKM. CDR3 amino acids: CASRNPGQGAYGYTF. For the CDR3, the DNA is TGTGCCAGCCGCAATCCGGGACAGGGGGCGTATGGCTACACCTTC.

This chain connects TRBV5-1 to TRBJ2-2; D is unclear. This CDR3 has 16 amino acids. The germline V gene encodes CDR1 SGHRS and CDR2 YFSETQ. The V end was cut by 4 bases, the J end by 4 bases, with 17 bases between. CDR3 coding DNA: TGCGCCAGCAGCCCACTATCCCTAAGACCCACCGGGGAGCTGTTTTTT. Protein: CASSPLSLRPTGELFF.

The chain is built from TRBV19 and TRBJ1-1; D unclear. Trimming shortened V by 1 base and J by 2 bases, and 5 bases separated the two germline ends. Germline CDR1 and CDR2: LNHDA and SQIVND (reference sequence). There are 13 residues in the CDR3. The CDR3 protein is CASSIVINTEAFF. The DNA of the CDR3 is TGTGCCAGTAGTATAGTTATTAACACTGAAGCTTTCTTT.

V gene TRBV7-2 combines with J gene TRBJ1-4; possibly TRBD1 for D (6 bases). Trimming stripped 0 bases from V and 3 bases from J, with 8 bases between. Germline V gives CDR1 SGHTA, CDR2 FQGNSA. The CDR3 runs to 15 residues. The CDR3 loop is CASSLATGPNEKLFF. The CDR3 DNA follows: TGTGCCAGCAGCTTAGCTACAGGGCCTAATGAAAAACTGTTTTTT.

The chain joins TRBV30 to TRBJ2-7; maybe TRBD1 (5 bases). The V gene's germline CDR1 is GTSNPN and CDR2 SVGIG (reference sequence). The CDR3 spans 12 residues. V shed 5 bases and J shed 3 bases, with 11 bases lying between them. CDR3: CAWDRQNYEQYF. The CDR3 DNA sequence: TGTGCCTGGGACCGACAGAACTACGAGCAGTACTTC.

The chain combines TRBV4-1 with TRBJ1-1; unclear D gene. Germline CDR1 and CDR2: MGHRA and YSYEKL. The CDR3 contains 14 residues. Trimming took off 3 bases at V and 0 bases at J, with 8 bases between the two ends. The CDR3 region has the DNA TGCGCCAGCAGCCAGGTTACGGTGAACACTGAAGCTTTCTTT. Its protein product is CASSQVTVNTEAFF.